This TCR beta chain came from a study of PD-1 blockade in classical Hodgkin lymphoma. The overall study: The patients were dosed with nivolumab 3 mg/kg, infused intravenously every 2 weeks. Findings and limits, study-wide: What caused the repertoire differences, perhaps disease activity or prior therapy, remains undefined. Relapsed/refractory patients reportedly had the lowest baseline TCR diversity, below newly diagnosed patients, who were below healthy donors.

The CDR3 runs 14 residues. V lost 5 bases, J lost 11 bases, and 20 bases lay in between. Germline V lookup: CDR1 SEHNR, CDR2 FQNEAQ (reference sequence). Described time point: cycle 4 day 1 (C4D1), after less than 7 weeks of nivolumab. Following autologous stem cell transplantation, relapse occurred in every patient, and exposure to brentuximab vedotin varied. Thawed PBMCs were the source of CD4+ T cells, purified by magnetic negative selection. Sequencing used immunoSEQ multiplex PCR; TCRdb keeps in-frame clones, though not all of them. Of approximately 9,000 clones in the sample, roughly 75% are singletons; the top ten hold about 4.9%. Turning to this clone: The target antigen is unknown.

The chain joins TRBV7-9 to TRBJ2-3; no reliable D call. This TCR was recovered from a human donor with classical Hodgkin lymphoma. The starting material was CD4+ T cells from blood, obtained before the fourth cycle of nivolumab. In DNA, the CDR3 is TGTGCCAGCAGCCTCCAGGCCGGGTCGGGTGAGCAGTATTTT. Its translation is CASSLQAGSGEQYF.